Listed below are T cell receptor beta chains from one sample, sequenced in a study of Ad26.COV2.S vaccination and SARS-CoV-2 variants. Clones were sequenced by immunoSEQ multiplex PCR, and TCRdb holds only the in-frame ones, with some missing. The sample shows roughly 460,000 clones, roughly 87% of them seen only once. This specimen was peripheral blood, taken in a trial of Ad26.COV2.S vaccine versus placebo. These receptors all stem from a person aged 18-60 years who received the Ad26.COV2.S COVID-19 vaccine or a placebo. CDR3s include the opening cysteine and the closing phenylalanine or tryptophan. The D gene is left open where the match is weak. Size tells how often a clone was seen (once, few, many) or the class of an expanded clone, and some rows leave it out.

abundance	v_gene	j_gene	d_gene	CDR3aa	CDR3nt
.	TRBV10-3	TRBJ2-2	.	CAISDARERNTGELFF	TGTGCCATCAGTGATGCTCGCGAAAGGAACACCGGGGAGCTGTTTTTT
few	TRBV25-1	TRBJ1-6	TRBD1	CASSLGQTNSPLHF	TGTGCCAGCAGTCTGGGACAGACAAATTCACCCCTCCACTTT
.	TRBV6-5	TRBJ1-5	.	CASSYSSSNQPQHF	TGTGCCAGCAGTTACTCCAGTAGCAATCAGCCCCAGCATTTT
.	TRBV11-2	TRBJ1-3	TRBD1	CASSLVPRGNSSGNTIYF	TGTGCCAGCAGCTTAGTCCCCAGGGGGAACAGCTCTGGAAACACCATATATTTT
.	TRBV9	TRBJ1-3	.	CASSGDHRGNTIYF	TGTGCCAGCAGCGGGGACCATAGGGGAAACACCATATATTTT
.	TRBV30	TRBJ1-5	TRBD1	CAWSTGRNQPQHF	TGTGCCTGGTCGACAGGGCGCAATCAGCCCCAGCATTTT
.	TRBV27	TRBJ2-3	.	CASSWDGGRPDTQYF	TGTGCCAGCAGTTGGGACGGGGGAAGACCGGATACGCAGTATTTT
.	TRBV19	TRBJ1-3	.	CASSISRGASSGNTIYF	TGTGCCAGTAGTATCAGCAGGGGTGCGAGCTCTGGAAACACCATATATTTT
.	TRBV10-3	TRBJ2-1	.	CAIREGVDNEQFF	TGTGCCATCAGGGAAGGGGTTGACAATGAGCAGTTCTTC
.	TRBV28	TRBJ2-3	.	CASSSTRPSTDTQYF	TGTGCCAGCAGTTCGACTAGGCCTAGCACAGATACGCAGTATTTT
.	TRBV10-2	TRBJ1-2	.	CASGRQRANYGYTF	TGCGCCAGCGGTAGACAGAGAGCTAACTATGGCTACACCTTC
.	TRBV14	TRBJ2-3	TRBD1	CASSQVETGGSDTQYF	TGTGCCAGCAGCCAAGTCGAGACAGGGGGTTCAGATACGCAGTATTTT
once	TRBV28	TRBJ2-7	.	CASSPGSGSYEQYF	TGTGCCAGCAGTCCGGGGAGCGGCTCCTACGAGCAGTACTTC
.	TRBV3-1/TRBV3-2	TRBJ1-3	.	CASSQTRASGNTIYF	TGTGCCAGCAGCCAGACTCGAGCCTCTGGAAACACCATATATTTT
.	TRBV6-5	TRBJ1-2	.	CASSYFGGAAVGYTF	TGTGCCAGCAGTTACTTCGGCGGCGCGGCGGTTGGCTACACCTTC
.	TRBV27	TRBJ2-2	.	CASSPRVSGPPGELFF	TGTGCCAGCAGTCCACGGGTGTCGGGTCCGCCCGGGGAGCTGTTTTTT
.	TRBV28	TRBJ2-2	.	CASRPTRFTGELFF	TGTGCCAGCAGGCCTACTAGATTCACCGGGGAGCTGTTTTTT
few	TRBV3-1/TRBV3-2	TRBJ1-1	.	CASSQGLVGAF	TGTGCCAGCAGCCAAGGGTTGGTAGGGGCGTTT
.	TRBV6-1	TRBJ1-2	.	CASSEALGGRGYTF	TGTGCCAGCAGTGAAGCGCTCGGGGGTCGTGGCTACACCTTC
.	TRBV18	TRBJ1-3	.	CASSPAGSTGNTIYF	TGTGCCAGCTCACCAGCCGGGAGCACTGGAAACACCATATATTTT
.	TRBV2	TRBJ2-4	.	CASSEDIGPGVGATNIQYF	TGTGCCAGCAGTGAAGATATAGGTCCAGGGGTAGGGGCAACGAACATTCAGTACTTC
.	TRBV4-1	TRBJ2-7	TRBD2	CASSSVIGTRGRKEQYF	TGCGCCAGCAGCTCGGTCATTGGGACTAGGGGCCGAAAAGAGCAGTACTTC
.	TRBV18	TRBJ1-4	TRBD1	CASSQGGAGEKLFF	TGTGCCAGCTCGCAGGGGGGCGCGGGTGAAAAACTGTTTTTT
.	TRBV9	TRBJ2-1	.	CASSVVDSWNEQFF	TGTGCCAGCAGCGTAGTGGACAGCTGGAATGAGCAGTTCTTC
.	TRBV11-3	TRBJ2-1	.	CASSLGVYNEQFF	TGTGCCAGCAGCTTAGGGGTCTACAATGAGCAGTTCTTC
.	TRBV6-2/TRBV6-3	TRBJ1-2	TRBD1	CASSPTGVYGYTF	TGTGCCAGCAGCCCGACAGGGGTCTATGGCTACACCTTC
once	TRBV15	TRBJ1-1	.	CATSGRPDLVQNTEAFF	TGTGCCACCAGCGGCCGACCCGACCTGGTTCAGAACACTGAAGCTTTCTTT
.	TRBV18	TRBJ1-2	.	CASSPNGLWAYTF	TGTGCCAGCTCACCAAACGGCCTCTGGGCCTACACCTTC
.	TRBV10-3	TRBJ1-1	.	CAIRAGVTGTEAFF	TGTGCCATCAGAGCCGGGGTCACGGGCACTGAAGCTTTCTTT
.	TRBV30	TRBJ2-3	TRBD2	CACSLAGDTTDTQYF	TGTGCCTGTTCACTAGCGGGGGATACCACAGATACGCAGTATTTT
.	TRBV6-1	TRBJ1-5	TRBD1	CASSGTANQPQHF	TGTGCCAGCAGCGGGACAGCAAATCAGCCCCAGCATTTT
.	TRBV7-9	TRBJ2-1	TRBD1	CASSDDRVGFRYNEQFF	TGTGCCAGCAGCGACGACAGGGTCGGGTTCCGGTACAATGAGCAGTTCTTC
.	TRBV27	TRBJ1-5	.	CASRDLGGSNQPQHF	TGTGCCAGCAGAGACCTGGGGGGTAGCAATCAGCCCCAGCATTTT
.	TRBV7-9	TRBJ2-7	.	CASSPPSSYEQYF	TGTGCCAGCAGCCCTCCTAGCTCCTACGAGCAGTACTTC
.	TRBV7-9	TRBJ2-3	.	CASSLLGGSGTDTQYF	TGTGCCAGCAGCTTACTTGGGGGGAGTGGTACAGATACGCAGTATTTT
.	TRBV6-2/TRBV6-3	TRBJ2-5	TRBD2	CASSSGTSQETQYF	TGTGCCAGCAGTTCCGGGACTAGCCAAGAGACCCAGTACTTC
.	TRBV10-2	TRBJ2-1	TRBD2	CASSYGAGGGYEQFF	TGCGCCAGCAGCTATGGAGCGGGAGGAGGATATGAGCAGTTCTTC
.	TRBV2	TRBJ2-4	.	CASSAEGAGNIQYF	TGTGCCAGCAGTGCGGAGGGGGCCGGAAACATTCAGTACTTC
once	TRBV19	TRBJ2-1	.	CASSIIGDLYNEQFF	TGTGCCAGTAGTATAATTGGCGACCTCTACAATGAGCAGTTCTTC
once	TRBV28	TRBJ2-7	TRBD1	CASSFIGTGGDEQYF	TGTGCCAGCAGTTTCATTGGGACAGGGGGCGACGAGCAGTACTTC
.	TRBV11-2	TRBJ2-7	TRBD1	CASSSARGGTGEQYF	TGTGCCAGCAGCTCCGCCCGTGGGGGGACAGGTGAGCAGTACTTC
.	TRBV15	TRBJ2-7	.	CATSRDGYEQYF	TGTGCCACCAGCAGAGATGGCTACGAGCAGTACTTC
.	TRBV6-1	TRBJ1-4	.	CASSEASSGTYEKLFF	TGTGCCAGCAGTGAAGCTAGCTCCGGGACGTACGAAAAACTGTTTTTT
.	TRBV7-3	TRBJ2-1	.	CASSSHTKTGSSYNEQFF	TGTGCCAGCAGCTCTCATACGAAAACGGGAAGCTCCTACAATGAGCAGTTCTTC